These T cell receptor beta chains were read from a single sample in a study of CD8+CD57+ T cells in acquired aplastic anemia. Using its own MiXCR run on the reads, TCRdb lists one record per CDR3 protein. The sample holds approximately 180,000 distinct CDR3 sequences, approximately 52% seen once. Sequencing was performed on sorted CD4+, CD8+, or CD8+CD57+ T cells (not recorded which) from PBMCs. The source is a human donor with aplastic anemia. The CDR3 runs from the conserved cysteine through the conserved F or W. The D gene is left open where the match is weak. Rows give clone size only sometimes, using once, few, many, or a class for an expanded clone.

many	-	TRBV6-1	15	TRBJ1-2	TGTGCCAGCAGTGAATCCGGTCTCGGGTCCTATGGCTACACCTTC	CASSESGLGSYGYTF
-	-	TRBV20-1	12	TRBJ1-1	TGCAGTGTTTCGAGGGGGAACACTGAAGCTTTCTTT	CSVSRGNTEAFF
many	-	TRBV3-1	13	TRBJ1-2	TGTGCCAGCAGCCAAACAGGGAACTATGGCTACACCTTC	CASSQTGNYGYTF
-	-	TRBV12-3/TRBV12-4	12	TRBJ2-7	TGTGCCAGCAGTTTGGTCCCCCACGAGCAGTACTTC	CASSLVPHEQYF
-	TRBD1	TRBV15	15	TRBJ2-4	TGTGCCACCAGCACACTAGGGACAGGTGGGAACATTCAGTACTTC	CATSTLGTGGNIQYF
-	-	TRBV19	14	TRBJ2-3	TGTGCCAGTAGTATAGAGGGCAACACAGATACGCAGTATTTT	CASSIEGNTDTQYF
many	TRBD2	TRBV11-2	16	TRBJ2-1	TGTGCCAGCAGGGCCGGGCGGGGGGGCCCCTACAATGAGCAGTTCTTC	CASRAGRGGPYNEQFF
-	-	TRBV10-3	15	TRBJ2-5	TGTGCCATCAGTGAGTCGCAGGAATCAAGGGAGACCCAGTACTTC	CAISESQESRETQYF
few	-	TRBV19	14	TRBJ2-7	TGTGCCAGTAGTACCGGGGGTGAGCAGGGCGAGCAGTACTTC	CASSTGGEQGEQYF
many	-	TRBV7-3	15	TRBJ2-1	TGTGCCAGCAGCTTAAAGGCAGGGGGAGGCAATGAGCAGTTCTTC	CASSLKAGGGNEQFF
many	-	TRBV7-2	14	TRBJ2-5	TGTGCCAGCAGCTTAGATCGACAGGTCTCGACCCAGTACTTC	CASSLDRQVSTQYF
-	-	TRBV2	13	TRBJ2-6	TGTGCCAGCAGTGTCTTTGGGACCAACGTCCTGACTTTC	CASSVFGTNVLTF
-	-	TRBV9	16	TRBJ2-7	TGTGCCAGCAGCTTGGCTTTGTCCCACACCCTTTACGAGCAGTACTTC	CASSLALSHTLYEQYF
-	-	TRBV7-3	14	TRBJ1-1	TGTGCCAGCAGCTTAAATAACAGGGACACTGAAGCTTTCTTT	CASSLNNRDTEAFF
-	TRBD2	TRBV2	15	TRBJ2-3	TGTGCCAGCAGTGAAGGAGGGAGGGGCACAGATACGCAGTATTTT	CASSEGGRGTDTQYF
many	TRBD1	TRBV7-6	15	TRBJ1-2	TGTGCCAGCAGCTTAGGGACAGGGGTTAACTATGGCTACACCTTC	CASSLGTGVNYGYTF
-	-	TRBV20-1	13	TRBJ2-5	TGCAGTGCTAAGGTAGTTAGTGGTGAGACCCAGTACTTC	CSAKVVSGETQYF
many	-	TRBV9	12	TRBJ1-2	TGTGCCAGCAGCCTCCACTCCGGGGGCTACACCTTC	CASSLHSGGYTF
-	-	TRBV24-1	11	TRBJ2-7	TGTGCCACCAGTGATGGGGGGTCTCGGTACTTC	CATSDGGSRYF
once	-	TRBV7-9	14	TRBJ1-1	TGTGCCAGCCGTCGATTGGAAGTTGGCACTGAAGCCTTCTTT	CASRRLEVGTEAFF
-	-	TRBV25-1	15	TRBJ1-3	TGTGCCAGCAGTGAACGGAGGGCGCAAGGAAGCACCATATATTTT	CASSERRAQGSTIYF
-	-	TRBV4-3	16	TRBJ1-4	TGCGCCAGCAGCCAAGTGGGGGGAGCAACTAATGAAAAACTGTTTTTT	CASSQVGGATNEKLFF
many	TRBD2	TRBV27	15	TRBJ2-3	TGTGCCAGCAAGGGACTAGCGGCCGTAACAGATACGCAGTATTTT	CASKGLAAVTDTQYF
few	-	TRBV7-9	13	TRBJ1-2	TGTGCCAGCAGCTTAGACGCTAACTATGGCTACACCTTC	CASSLDANYGYTF
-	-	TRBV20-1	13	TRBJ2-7	TGCAGTGCTAGGGGGCTAACCCCCTACGAGCAGTACTTC	CSARGLTPYEQYF
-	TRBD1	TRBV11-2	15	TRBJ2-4	TGTGCCAGCAGCCGTCTTGGGACAGGGAAAAACATTCAGTGCTTC	CASSRLGTGKNIQCF
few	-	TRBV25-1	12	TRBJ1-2	TGTGCCAGCAGTTTCCGGGGGTATGGCAACACCTTC	CASSFRGYGNTF
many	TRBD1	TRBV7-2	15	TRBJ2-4	TGTGCCAGCAGCTCCTGGGGACAGGGTGTCGACATTCAGTACTTC	CASSSWGQGVDIQYF
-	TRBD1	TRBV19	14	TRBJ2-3	TGTGCCAGTAGACAGACAGGGGGCCCCGATACACAGTATTTT	CASRQTGGPDTQYF
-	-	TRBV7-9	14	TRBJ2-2	TGTGCCAGCAGGCCTCGAGCCAGGACAGAGGAGCTGTTTTTT	CASRPRARTEELFF
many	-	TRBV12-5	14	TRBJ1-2	TGTGCTAGTGGTTTGGGGACGGATGGGTATGGCTACACCTTC	CASGLGTDGYGYTF
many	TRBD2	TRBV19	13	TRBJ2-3	TGTGCCAGCCGGACTAGCGGCACAGATACGCAGTATTTT	CASRTSGTDTQYF
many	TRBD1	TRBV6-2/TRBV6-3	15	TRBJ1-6	TGTGCCAGCAGTTACGAAGGACAGGGGTATTCACCCCTCCACTTT	CASSYEGQGYSPLHF
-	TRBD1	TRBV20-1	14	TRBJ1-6	TGCAATGCACCGCACAGGGGAGGTATTTCACCCCTCCACTTT	CNAPHRGGISPLHF
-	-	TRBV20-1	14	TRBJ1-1	TGCAGTGCTCGAGAAGCAAATTCGAACACTGAAGCTTTCTTT	CSAREANSNTEAFF
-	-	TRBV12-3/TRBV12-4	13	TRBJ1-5	TGTGCCAGCAGTCTGACAGTCAGTGAGCCCCAGCATTTT	CASSLTVSEPQHF
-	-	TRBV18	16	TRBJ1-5	TGTGCCAGCTCACCTGTGACAGATTATAGCAATCAGCCCCAGCATTTT	CASSPVTDYSNQPQHF
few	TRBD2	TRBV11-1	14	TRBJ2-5	TGTGCCAGCAGCTTAGACCGGGGGGGAGAGACCCAGTACTTC	CASSLDRGGETQYF
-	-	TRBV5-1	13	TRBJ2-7	TGCGCCAGCAGCAGGGGGGCAGGATACGAGCGGTACTTC	CASSRGAGYERYF
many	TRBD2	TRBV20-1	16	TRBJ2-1	TGCAGTGCTAGAAACCAAGCGGGAAGCTCCTACAATGAGCAGTTCTTC	CSARNQAGSSYNEQFF
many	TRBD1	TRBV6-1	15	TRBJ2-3	TGTGCCAGCAGCACAGGGACAGGGGGAACAGATACGCAGTATTTT	CASSTGTGGTDTQYF
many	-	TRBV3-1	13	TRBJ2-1	TGTGCCAGCAGCCATGTGGACAACAATGAGCAGTTCTTC	CASSHVDNNEQFF
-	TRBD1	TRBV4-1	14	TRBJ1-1	TGCGCCAGCAGCCCCACAGGGGGTGACACTGAAGCTTTCTTT	CASSPTGGDTEAFF
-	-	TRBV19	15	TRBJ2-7	TGTGCCAGTAGTCCAGGGAAAGGACGCAACTACGAGCAGTACTTC	CASSPGKGRNYEQYF
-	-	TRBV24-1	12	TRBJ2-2	TGTGCCACCAGTGGGCGGACCGGGGAGCTGTTTTTT	CATSGRTGELFF
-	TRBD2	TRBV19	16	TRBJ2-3	TGTGCCAGTAGTATTGCACTAGCGGGGGACACAGATACGCAGTATTTT	CASSIALAGDTDTQYF
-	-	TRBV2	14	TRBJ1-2	TGTGCCAGCAGTGAAGGGGGGTTATGGGGTGGCTACACCTTC	CASSEGGLWGGYTF
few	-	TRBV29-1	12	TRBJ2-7	TGCAGCGCCCAAGGGCCTCAAGTAGAGCAGTACTTC	CSAQGPQVEQYF